Below are 18 T cell receptor beta chains sequenced from a single sample in a study of neoadjuvant nivolumab and ipilimumab in lung cancer. Using immunoSEQ multiplex PCR, the repertoire was profiled, and TCRdb retains in-frame clones only, with some absent. The sample has 25,000 to 30,000 clones; 82% are singletons. The sample in question was tumor tissue, obtained after neoadjuvant nivolumab, alone or with ipilimumab, at or shortly before surgery. These receptors were obtained from an adult with non-small cell lung cancer.

V usage is TRBV28 and J usage is TRBJ2-1; TRBD1 aligns across 9 bases. The J segment lost 5 bases and the V segment lost 5 bases, leaving 7 bases of the junction unmatched. Per germline, CDR1 MDHEN and CDR2 SYDVKM. The CDR3 contains 15 residues. The CDR3 DNA follows: TGTGCCAGCAGTCGTCCCGGGACAGGGAACAATGAGCAGTTCTTC. Translating it yields CASSRPGTGNNEQFF.

V is TRBV7-9 and J is TRBJ1-1; TRBD1 is a possible D gene (5 bases). The CDR3 extends over 14 amino acids. In germline, CDR1 is SEHNR, CDR2 FQNEAQ (reference sequence). Trimming removed 5 bases at V and 3 bases at J, with 13 bases between. CDR3 loop: CASSLGLSDTEAFF. DNA of the CDR3: TGTGCCAGCAGCCTGGGACTTAGTGACACTGAAGCTTTCTTT.

This sequence joins TRBV6-5 and TRBJ1-3; D unresolved. The CDR3 contains 14 residues. V gave up 0 bases and J gave up 2 bases, with 5 bases separating them. Germline V lookup: CDR1 MNHEY, CDR2 SVGAGI. In DNA form, the CDR3 reads TGTGCCAGCAGTTACTCAACAGCTGGAAACACCATATATTTT. The encoded protein is CASSYSTAGNTIYF.

The genes are TRBV6-5 and TRBJ2-2; D gene ambiguous. The length of the CDR3 is 13 residues. Germline values: CDR1 MNHEY, CDR2 SVGAGI. V lost 2 bases, J lost 8 bases, and 9 bases lay in between. CDR3 region: CASSYGLSGELFF. The DNA for the CDR3 is TGTGCCAGCAGTTACGGTTTGTCGGGGGAGCTGTTTTTT.

This chain joins TRBV4-2 and TRBJ1-2; D may be TRBD1 (6 bases). This CDR3 spans 16 amino acids. Trimming stripped 3 bases from V and 7 bases from J, with 21 bases between. Germline loops: CDR1 LGHNA, CDR2 YNFKEQ. CDR3 sequence (DNA): TGTGCCAGCAGCCAGGAGGGGGGCAGGCTCTTAGGTGGCTACACCTTC. Translating it yields CASSQEGGRLLGGYTF.

This clone was seen once. CDR3 in DNA: TGCGCCAGCAGCCAAGAGGACAGGCCTAGCAACGAGCAGTACTTC. Translating gives CASSQEDRPSNEQYF. The chain uses TRBV4-1 and TRBJ2-7; TRBD1 agrees at 7 bases. Trimming took 0 bases from V and 5 from J; bases not matched to a gene: 7. CDR1 is MGHRA and CDR2 is YSYEKL in the germline V gene. The CDR3 length is 15 residues.

This sequence joins TRBV5-5 and TRBJ2-7; D may match TRBD1 or TRBD2 (5 bases each). Germline V gene lookup returns CDR1 SGHKS and CDR2 YYEKEE (reference sequence). The CDR3 runs 13 residues. The germline V and J ends were trimmed by 0 bases and 6 bases, with 10 bases remaining between them. For the CDR3, the DNA is TGTGCCAGCAGCTTGGTCTCCGGGGCCGAGCAGTACTTC. Its translation is CASSLVSGAEQYF.

This chain links TRBV4-1 with TRBJ1-1; TRBD1 matches 8 bases. In germline, CDR1 is MGHRA, CDR2 YSYEKL. The CDR3 extends over 17 amino acids. Trimming at V came to 0 bases and at J to 0 bases, leaving 6 bases not matched to a gene. The CDR3 bases are TGCGCCAGCAGCCAAGATCAGTTGGGACAGGTGAACACTGAAGCTTTCTTT. It is translated as CASSQDQLGQVNTEAFF.

As to this clone: The junction differs from germline at one of its ends, possibly a read error. V gene TRBV7-7 combines with J gene TRBJ2-7; TRBD2 matches 11 bases. The germline gives CDR1 SSHAT, CDR2 FNYEAQ (reference sequence). The CDR3 sequence is 15 residues long. DNA of the CDR3: TGTGCTAGCAGCTTATACCCTAGCGGGAGGTCCGAGCAGTACTTC. This codes for CASSLYPSGRSEQYF.

This clone occurred a few times. The V and J genes are TRBV7-6 and TRBJ2-3; TRBD2 aligns across 14 bases. Per the germline V gene, CDR1 is SGHVS and CDR2 is FNYEAQ. With V trimmed by 5 bases and J by 3 bases, 7 bases remained unmatched. The CDR3 covers 17 residues. The CDR3: CASSAGLAGGGTDTQYF. Here the CDR3 DNA reads TGTGCCAGCAGCGCAGGACTAGCGGGAGGTGGTACAGATACGCAGTATTTT.

This rearrangement joins TRBV5-1 to TRBJ2-2, with 8 bases that match TRBD1. V shed 3 bases and J 2 bases; nucleotides not matched to a gene: 6. The germline CDR1 and CDR2 sequences are SGHRS and YFSETQ. The CDR3 totals 16 residues. CDR3 in DNA: TGCGCCAGCAGCTGGGGGACAGGCAAAAACACCGGGGAGCTGTTTTTT. Translating it yields CASSWGTGKNTGELFF.

The chain carries TRBV2 and TRBJ2-5, with 7 positions matching TRBD1. The V and J ends lost 6 bases and 5 bases, in that order; junction bases with no gene match: 6. CDR1 and CDR2 from the germline V gene are SNHLY and FYNNEI. The CDR3 length is 13 residues. CDR3: CASRNRGLETQYF. DNA of the CDR3: TGTGCCAGCAGGAACAGGGGTTTGGAGACCCAGTACTTC.

This clone occurred a few times. This chain uses TRBV4-1 with TRBJ2-1; 10 nucleotides match TRBD2. J lost 9 bases, V lost 0 bases, and 11 bases had no gene match. The CDR3 is 17 residues long. Germline V gene lookup returns CDR1 MGHRA and CDR2 YSYEKL. The CDR3 sequence is CASSQDFGASGRPEQFF. CDR3 bases: TGCGCCAGCAGCCAAGATTTCGGGGCTAGCGGGAGACCTGAGCAGTTCTTC.

The V gene is TRBV7-9, the J gene TRBJ2-7; tentatively, D is TRBD2 (6 bases). Per the germline V gene, CDR1 is SEHNR and CDR2 is FQNEAQ (reference sequence). This CDR3 contains 13 residues. Between the trimmed V and J ends, which lost 4 bases and 7 bases, there was a span of 14 bases. CDR3 bases: TGTGCCAGCAGCTCCGATCTAGCGCGGGAGCAGTACTTC. Its translation: CASSSDLAREQYF.

The rearrangement joins TRBV7-9 to TRBJ2-2; D is uncertain. The CDR3 has 12 residues. Germline V gene sequence: CDR1 SEHNR, CDR2 FQNEAQ (reference sequence). Trimming cost V 10 bases and J 1 base, with 7 bases left between them. The CDR3 nucleotides are TGTGCCATCCCGCGGAACACCGGGGAGCTGTTTTTT. As protein: CAIPRNTGELFF.

This chain connects TRBV5-1 to TRBJ2-1; unclear D gene. Between the trimmed V and J ends, which lost 7 bases and 7 bases, there was a span of 9 bases. The V gene's germline CDR1 is SGHRS and CDR2 YFSETQ. The CDR3 has 11 residues. CDR3 sequence: CASRTANEQFF. The CDR3 DNA is TGCGCCAGCCGTACGGCAAATGAGCAGTTCTTC.

The rearrangement links TRBV19 to TRBJ1-1; D is perhaps TRBD1 (5 bases). Germline CDR1 and CDR2: LNHDA and SQIVND (reference sequence). Trimming took 10 bases from V and 3 from J, leaving 18 bases between them. CDR3 length: 14 residues. CDR3 region: CATWDPKADTEAFF. The DNA of the CDR3 is TGTGCCACTTGGGACCCTAAGGCTGACACTGAAGCTTTCTTT.

The rearrangement uses TRBV2 and TRBJ2-1; D is undetermined. CDR1 SNHLY and CDR2 FYNNEI come from the germline V gene. V dropped 1 base and J dropped 9 bases, with 10 bases sitting between them. The CDR3 extends over 13 amino acids. The DNA for the CDR3 is TGTGCCAGCAGTGAAGATTCGGTGGTTGAGCAGTTCTTC. Protein product: CASSEDSVVEQFF. Together with reference TRBV2 and TRBJ2-1, the CDR3 gives the full variable domain: EPEVTQTPSHQVTQMGQEVILRCVPISNHLYFYWYRQILGQKVEFLVSFYNNEISEKSEIFDDQFSVERPDGSNFTLKIRSTKLEDSAMYFCASSEDSVVEQFFGPGTRLTVL.